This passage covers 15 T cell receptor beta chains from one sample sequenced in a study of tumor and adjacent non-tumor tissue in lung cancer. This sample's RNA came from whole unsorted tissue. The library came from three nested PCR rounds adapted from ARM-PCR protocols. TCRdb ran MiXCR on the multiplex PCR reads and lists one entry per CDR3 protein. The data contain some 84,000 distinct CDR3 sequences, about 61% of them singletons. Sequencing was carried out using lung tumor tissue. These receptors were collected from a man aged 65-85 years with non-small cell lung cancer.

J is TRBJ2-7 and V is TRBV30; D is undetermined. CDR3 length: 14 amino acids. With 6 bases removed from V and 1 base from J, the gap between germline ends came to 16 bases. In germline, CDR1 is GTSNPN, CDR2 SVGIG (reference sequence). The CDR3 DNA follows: TGTGCCTGTAGAAGGGTGACTTCATCCTACGAGCAGTACTTC. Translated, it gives CACRRVTSSYEQYF.

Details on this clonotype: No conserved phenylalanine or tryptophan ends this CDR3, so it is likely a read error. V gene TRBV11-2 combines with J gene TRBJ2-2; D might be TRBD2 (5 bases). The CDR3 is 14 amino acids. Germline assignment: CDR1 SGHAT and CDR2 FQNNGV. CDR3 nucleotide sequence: TGTGCCAGCAGCGGAGAGATAATCACCGGGGAACTGTTTCTT. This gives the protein CASSGEIITGELFL.

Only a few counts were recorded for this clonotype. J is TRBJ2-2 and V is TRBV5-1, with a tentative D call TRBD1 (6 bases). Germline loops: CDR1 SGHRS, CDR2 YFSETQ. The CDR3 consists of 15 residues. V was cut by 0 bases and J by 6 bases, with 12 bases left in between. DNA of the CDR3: TGCGCCAGCAGCTTGGTTCAGGGGAGCGCCGGGGAGCTGTTTTTT. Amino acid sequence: CASSLVQGSAGELFF.

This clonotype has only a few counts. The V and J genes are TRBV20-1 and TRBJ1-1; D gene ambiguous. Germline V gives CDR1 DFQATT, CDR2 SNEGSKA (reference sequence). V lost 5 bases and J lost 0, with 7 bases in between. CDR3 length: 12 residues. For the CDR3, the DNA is TGCAGTGCTTCGGTCATGAACACTGAAGCTTTCTTT. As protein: CSASVMNTEAFF.

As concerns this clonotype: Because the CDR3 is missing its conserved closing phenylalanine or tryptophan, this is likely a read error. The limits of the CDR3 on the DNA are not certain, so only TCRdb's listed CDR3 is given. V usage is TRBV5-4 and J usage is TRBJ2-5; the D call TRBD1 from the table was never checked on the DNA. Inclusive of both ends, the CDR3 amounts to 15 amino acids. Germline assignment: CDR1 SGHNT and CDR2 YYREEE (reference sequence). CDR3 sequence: CAVSRTGRGEETLYI.

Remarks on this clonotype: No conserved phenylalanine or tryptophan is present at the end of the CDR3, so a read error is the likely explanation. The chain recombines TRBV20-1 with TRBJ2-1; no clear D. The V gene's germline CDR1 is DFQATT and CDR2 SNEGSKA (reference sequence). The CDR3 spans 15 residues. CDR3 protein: CSAQRLAQTYNEQFY. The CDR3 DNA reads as TGCAGTGCTCAAAGATTAGCCCAAACTTACAATGAACAGTTCTAC.

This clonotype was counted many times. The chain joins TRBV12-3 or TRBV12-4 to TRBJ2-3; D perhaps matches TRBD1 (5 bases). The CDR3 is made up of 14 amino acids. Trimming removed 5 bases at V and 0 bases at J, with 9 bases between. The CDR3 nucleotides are TGTGCCAGCAGTACCCGACAGAGCACAGATACGCAGTATTTT. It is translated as CASSTRQSTDTQYF.

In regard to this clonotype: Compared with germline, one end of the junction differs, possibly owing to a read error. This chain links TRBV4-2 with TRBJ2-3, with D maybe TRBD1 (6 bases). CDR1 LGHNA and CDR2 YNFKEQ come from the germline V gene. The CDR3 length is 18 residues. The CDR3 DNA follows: TGTGCCAGCAGCCATCCCTCCCTGGGACCTGGGGGCCCTAGTACGCAATATTTT. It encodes CASSHPSLGPGGPSTQYF.

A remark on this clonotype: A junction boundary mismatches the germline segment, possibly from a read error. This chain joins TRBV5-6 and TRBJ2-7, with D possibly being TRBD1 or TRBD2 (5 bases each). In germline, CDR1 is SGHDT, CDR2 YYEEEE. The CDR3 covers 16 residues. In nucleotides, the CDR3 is TGTGCCAGCAGATTGGCCTTCGGGGACGCGGTCTACGAGCAGTACTTC. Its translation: CASRLAFGDAVYEQYF.

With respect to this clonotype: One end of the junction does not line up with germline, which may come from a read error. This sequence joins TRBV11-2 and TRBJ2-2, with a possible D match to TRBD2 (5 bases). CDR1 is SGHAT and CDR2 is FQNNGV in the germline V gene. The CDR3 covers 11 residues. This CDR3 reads CASSMIGELFF. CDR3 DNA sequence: TGTGCCAGCAGCATGATCGGGGAGCTATTTTTT.

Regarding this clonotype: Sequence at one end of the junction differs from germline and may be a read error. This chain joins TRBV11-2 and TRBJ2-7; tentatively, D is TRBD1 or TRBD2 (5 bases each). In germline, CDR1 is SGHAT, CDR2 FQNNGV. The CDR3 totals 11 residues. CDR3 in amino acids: CACSLGTERYF. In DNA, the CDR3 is TGTGCCTGCAGCTTGGGGACCGAGCGGTACTTC.

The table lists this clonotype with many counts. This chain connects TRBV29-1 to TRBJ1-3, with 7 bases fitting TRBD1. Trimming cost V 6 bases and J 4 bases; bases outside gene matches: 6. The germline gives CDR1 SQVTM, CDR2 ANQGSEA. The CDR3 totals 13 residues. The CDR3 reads CSVLGTVGNTIYF. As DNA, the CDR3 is TGCAGCGTCCTAGGGACAGTAGGAAACACCATATATTTT.

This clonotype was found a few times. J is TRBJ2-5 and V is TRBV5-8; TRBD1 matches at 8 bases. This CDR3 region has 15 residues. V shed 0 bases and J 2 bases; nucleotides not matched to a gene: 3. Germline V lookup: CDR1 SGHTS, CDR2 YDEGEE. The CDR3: CASSLEQGVQETQYF. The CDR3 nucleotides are TGTGCCAGCAGCTTGGAACAGGGGGTACAAGAGACCCAGTACTTC.

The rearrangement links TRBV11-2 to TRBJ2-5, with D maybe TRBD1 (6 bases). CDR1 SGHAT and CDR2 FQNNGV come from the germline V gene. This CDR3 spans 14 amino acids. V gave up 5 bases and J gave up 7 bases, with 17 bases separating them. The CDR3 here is CASSPRQAKRTQYF. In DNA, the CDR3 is TGTGCCAGCAGCCCCAGACAGGCGAAAAGGACCCAGTACTTC.

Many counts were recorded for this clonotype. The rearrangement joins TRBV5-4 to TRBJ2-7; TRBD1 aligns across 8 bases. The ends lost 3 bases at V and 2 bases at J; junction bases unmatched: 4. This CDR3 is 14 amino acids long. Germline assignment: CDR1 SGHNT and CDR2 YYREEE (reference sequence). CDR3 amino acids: CASSSTGATYEQYF. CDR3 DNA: TGTGCCAGCAGCTCGACAGGGGCAACCTACGAGCAGTACTTC.